The entry below describes one T cell receptor beta chain. Authors' analysis steps: Estimates of nucleated cell counts were drawn from the amplification of reference gene primers. The assay was immunoSEQ multiplex PCR, and TCRdb's table has in-frame clones only and misses some. V and J calls and clone size are those listed in that table; D and trimming were worked out from the DNA. The sample lists about 260,000 clones, 88% occurring once. This CDR3 comprises 17 residues. After removal of 5 bases from V and 4 bases from J, the junction contained 10 bases not matched to a gene. Germline V lookup: CDR1 SGHAT, CDR2 FQNNGV. The data derive from a study of blood T cell repertoires in COVID-19.

The rearrangement uses TRBV11-2 and TRBJ1-5; 11 bases agree with TRBD1. The sequenced material came from peripheral blood. This clonotype was sampled from a woman in her twenties or thirties with COVID-19, enrolled during active disease. The CDR3 loop reads CASSPGQGDIGNQPQHF. The CDR3 DNA is TGTGCCAGCAGCCCGGGACAGGGGGACATAGGGAATCAGCCCCAGCATTTT.